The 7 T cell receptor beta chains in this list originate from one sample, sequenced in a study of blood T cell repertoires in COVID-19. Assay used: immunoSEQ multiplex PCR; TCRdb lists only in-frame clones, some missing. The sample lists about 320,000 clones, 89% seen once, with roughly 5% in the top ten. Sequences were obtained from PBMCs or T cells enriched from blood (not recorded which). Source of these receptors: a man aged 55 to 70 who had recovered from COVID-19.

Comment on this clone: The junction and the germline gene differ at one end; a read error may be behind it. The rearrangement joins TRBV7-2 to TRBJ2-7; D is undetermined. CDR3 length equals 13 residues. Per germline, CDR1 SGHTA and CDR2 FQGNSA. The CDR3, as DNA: TGTGCCAGCAGCGTAGCCGTCTCCTACGAGCAGTACTTC. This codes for CASSVAVSYEQYF.

CDR3 sequence: CASSSTGGLPYEQYF. CDR3 nucleotide sequence: TGTGCCAGTAGTAGCACAGGGGGCCTTCCCTACGAGCAGTACTTC. The rearrangement joins TRBV19 to TRBJ2-7, with TRBD1 matching over 9 bases. The CDR3 is 15 amino acids. V shed 4 bases, J shed 2 bases, and the junction held 6 bases outside the gene matches. In germline, CDR1 is LNHDA, CDR2 SQIVND (reference sequence). The whole variable domain, filled in from reference TRBV19 and TRBJ2-7, reads DGGITQSPKYLFRKEGQNVTLSCEQNLNHDAMYWYRQDPGQGLRLIYYSQIVNDFQKGDIAEGYSVSREKKESFPLTVTSAQKNPTAFYLCASSSTGGLPYEQYFGPGTRLTVT.

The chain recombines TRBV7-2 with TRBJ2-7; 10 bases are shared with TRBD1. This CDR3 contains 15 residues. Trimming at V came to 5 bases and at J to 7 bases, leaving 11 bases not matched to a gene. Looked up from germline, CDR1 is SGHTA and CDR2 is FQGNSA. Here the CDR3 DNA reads TGTGCCAGCAGCAGACAGGGGGCCTACCAGGGGGAGCAGTACTTC. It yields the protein CASSRQGAYQGEQYF.

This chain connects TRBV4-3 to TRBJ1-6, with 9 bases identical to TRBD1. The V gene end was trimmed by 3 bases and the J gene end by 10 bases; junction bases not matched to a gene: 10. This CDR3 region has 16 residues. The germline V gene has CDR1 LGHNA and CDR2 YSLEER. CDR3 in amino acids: CASSHASGQGGSPLHF. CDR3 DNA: TGCGCCAGCAGCCATGCGTCGGGACAGGGAGGATCACCCCTCCACTTT.

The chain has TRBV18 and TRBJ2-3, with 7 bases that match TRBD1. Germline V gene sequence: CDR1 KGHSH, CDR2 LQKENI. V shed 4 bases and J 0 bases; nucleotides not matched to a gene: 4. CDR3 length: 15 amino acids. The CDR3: CASSLGTDSTDTQYF. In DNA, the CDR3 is TGTGCCAGCTCACTTGGGACAGACAGCACAGATACGCAGTATTTT.

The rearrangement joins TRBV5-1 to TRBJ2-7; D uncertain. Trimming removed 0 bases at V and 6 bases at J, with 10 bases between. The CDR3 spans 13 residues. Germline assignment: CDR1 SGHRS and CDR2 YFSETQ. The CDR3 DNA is TGCGCCAGCAGCTTGGAGACTCTCGCCGAGCAGTACTTC. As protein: CASSLETLAEQYF.

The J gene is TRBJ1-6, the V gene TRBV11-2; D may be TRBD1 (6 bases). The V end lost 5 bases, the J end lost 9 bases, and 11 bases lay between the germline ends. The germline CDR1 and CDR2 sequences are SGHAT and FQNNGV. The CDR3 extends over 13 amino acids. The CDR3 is CASSADRGSPLHF. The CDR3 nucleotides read TGTGCCAGCAGCGCGGACAGAGGTTCACCCCTCCACTTT.